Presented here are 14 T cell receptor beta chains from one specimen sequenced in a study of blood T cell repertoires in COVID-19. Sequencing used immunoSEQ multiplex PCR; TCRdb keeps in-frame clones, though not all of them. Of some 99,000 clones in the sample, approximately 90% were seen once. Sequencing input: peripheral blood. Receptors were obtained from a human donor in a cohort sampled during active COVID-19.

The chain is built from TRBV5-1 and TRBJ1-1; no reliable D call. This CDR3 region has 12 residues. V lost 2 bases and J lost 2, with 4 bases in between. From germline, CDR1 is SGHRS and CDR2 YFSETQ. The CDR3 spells CASSLLNTEAFF. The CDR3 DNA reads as TGCGCCAGCAGCTTATTAAACACTGAAGCTTTCTTT.

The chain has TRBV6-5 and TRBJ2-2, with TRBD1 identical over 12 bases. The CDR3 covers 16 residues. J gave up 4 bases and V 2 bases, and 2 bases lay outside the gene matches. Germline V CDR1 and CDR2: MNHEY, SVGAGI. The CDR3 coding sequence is TGTGCCAGCAGTTACGGGACAGGGGGCATCACCGGGGAGCTGTTTTTT. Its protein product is CASSYGTGGITGELFF.

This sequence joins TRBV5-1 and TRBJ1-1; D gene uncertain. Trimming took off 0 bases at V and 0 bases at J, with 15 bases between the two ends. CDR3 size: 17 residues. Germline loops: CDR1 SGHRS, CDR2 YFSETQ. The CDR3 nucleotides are TGCGCCAGCAGCTTGGGAGCATACAGAGCCTTGAACACTGAAGCTTTCTTT. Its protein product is CASSLGAYRALNTEAFF.

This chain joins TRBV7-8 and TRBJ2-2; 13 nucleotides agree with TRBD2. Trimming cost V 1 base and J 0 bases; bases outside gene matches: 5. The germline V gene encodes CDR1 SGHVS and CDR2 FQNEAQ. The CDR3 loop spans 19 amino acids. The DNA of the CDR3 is TGTGCCAGCAGCTTAGGAAGACTAGCGGGGGGTTCGAACACCGGGGAGCTGTTTTTT. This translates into CASSLGRLAGGSNTGELFF. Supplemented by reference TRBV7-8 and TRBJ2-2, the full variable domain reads GAGVSQSPRYKVAKRGQDVALRCDPISGHVSLFWYQQALGQGPEFLTYFQNEAQLDKSGLPSDRFFAERPEGSVSTLKIQRTQQEDSAVYLCASSLGRLAGGSNTGELFFGEGSRLTVL.

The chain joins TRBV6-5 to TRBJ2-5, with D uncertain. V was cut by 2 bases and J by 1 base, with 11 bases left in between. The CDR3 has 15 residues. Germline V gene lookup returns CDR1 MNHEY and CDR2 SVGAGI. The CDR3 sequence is CASSYGRGSQETQYF. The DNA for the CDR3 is TGTGCCAGCAGTTACGGTAGAGGCAGCCAAGAGACCCAGTACTTC.

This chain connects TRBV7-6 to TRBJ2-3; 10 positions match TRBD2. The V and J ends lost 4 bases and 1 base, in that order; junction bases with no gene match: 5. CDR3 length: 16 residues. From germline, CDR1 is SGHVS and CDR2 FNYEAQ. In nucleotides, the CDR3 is TGTGCCAGCAGCTCCAAGCGGGGGGGCGGCACAGATACGCAGTATTTT. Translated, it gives CASSSKRGGGTDTQYF.

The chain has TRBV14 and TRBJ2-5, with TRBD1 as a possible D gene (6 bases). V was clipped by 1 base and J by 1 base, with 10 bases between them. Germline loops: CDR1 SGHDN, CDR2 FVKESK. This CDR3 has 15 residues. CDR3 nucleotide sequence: TGTGCCAGCAGCCAAGCGGACAGCCTCCAAGAGACCCAGTACTTC. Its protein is CASSQADSLQETQYF.

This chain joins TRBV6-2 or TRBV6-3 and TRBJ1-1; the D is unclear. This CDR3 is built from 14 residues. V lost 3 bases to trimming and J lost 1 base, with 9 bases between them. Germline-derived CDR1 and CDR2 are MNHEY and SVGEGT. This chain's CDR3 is CASSYRVSNTEAFF. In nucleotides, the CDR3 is TGTGCCAGCAGTTATCGGGTGTCGAACACTGAAGCTTTCTTT.

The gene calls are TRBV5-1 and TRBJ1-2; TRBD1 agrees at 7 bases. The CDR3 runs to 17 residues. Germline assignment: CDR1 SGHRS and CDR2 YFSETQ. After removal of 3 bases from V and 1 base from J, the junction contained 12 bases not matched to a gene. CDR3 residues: CASSSLRDSTLNYGYTF. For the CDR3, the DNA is TGCGCCAGCAGCTCACTTCGGGACAGCACTCTTAACTATGGCTACACCTTC.

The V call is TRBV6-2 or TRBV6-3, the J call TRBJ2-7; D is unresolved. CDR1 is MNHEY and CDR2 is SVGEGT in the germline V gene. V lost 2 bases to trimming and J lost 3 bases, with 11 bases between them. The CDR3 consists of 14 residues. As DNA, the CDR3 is TGTGCCAGCAGTTACGGGCTGTACCACTACGAGCAGTACTTC. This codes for CASSYGLYHYEQYF.

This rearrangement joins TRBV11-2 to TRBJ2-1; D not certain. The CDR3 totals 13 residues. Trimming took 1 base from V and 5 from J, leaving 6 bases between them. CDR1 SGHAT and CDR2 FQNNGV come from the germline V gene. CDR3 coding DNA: TGTGCCAGCAGCTTAGGAGGTCACAATGAGCAGTTCTTC. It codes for CASSLGGHNEQFF.

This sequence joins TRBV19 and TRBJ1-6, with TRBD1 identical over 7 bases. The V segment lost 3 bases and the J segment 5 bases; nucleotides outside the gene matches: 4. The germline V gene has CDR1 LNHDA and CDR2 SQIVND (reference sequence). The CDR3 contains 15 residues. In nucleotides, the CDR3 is TGTGCCAGTAGTATGGGGACAGATAATAATTCACCCCTCCACTTT. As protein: CASSMGTDNNSPLHF.

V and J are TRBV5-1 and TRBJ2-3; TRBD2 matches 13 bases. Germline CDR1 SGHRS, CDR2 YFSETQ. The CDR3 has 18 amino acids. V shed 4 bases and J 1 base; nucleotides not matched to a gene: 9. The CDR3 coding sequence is TGCGCCAGCAGCAAGGGACTAGCGGGAAGGGGGGGCACAGATACGCAGTATTTT. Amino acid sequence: CASSKGLAGRGGTDTQYF.

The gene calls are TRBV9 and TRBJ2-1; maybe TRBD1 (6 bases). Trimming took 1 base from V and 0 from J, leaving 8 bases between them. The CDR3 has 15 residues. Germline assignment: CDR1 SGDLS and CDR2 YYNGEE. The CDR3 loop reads CASSVQGSSYNEQFF. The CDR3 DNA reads TGTGCCAGCAGCGTACAGGGGAGCTCCTACAATGAGCAGTTCTTC. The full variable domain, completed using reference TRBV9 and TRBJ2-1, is DSGVTQTPKHLITATGQRVTLRCSPRSGDLSVYWYQQSLDQGLQFLIQYYNGEERAKGNILERFSAQQFPDLHSELNLSSLELGDSALYFCASSVQGSSYNEQFFGPGTRLTVL.